These 23 T cell receptor beta chains share one sample of origin, sequenced in a study of cytomegalovirus exposure and HLA in healthy donors. 13 Jbeta primers and 60 Vbeta primers were used for the PCR. The repertoire was sequenced with immunoSEQ multiplex PCR; TCRdb's copy has only in-frame clones and lacks some. In the table there are some 110,000 clones, about three quarters of which are singletons. Sequenced sample: PBMCs. The source of these receptors is a man aged 50 to 60 in good health and CMV-seronegative.

This clone was found a few times. The chain employs TRBV4-2 and TRBJ1-4; no clear D. This CDR3 spans 17 amino acids. Germline values: CDR1 LGHNA, CDR2 YNFKEQ. Trimming took off 0 bases at V and 7 bases at J, with 18 bases between the two ends. The CDR3 DNA sequence: TGTGCCAGCAGCCAAGATCTACTCGAGAGAGAATCTGAAAAACTGTTTTTT. Its protein is CASSQDLLERESEKLFF.

V is TRBV7-9 and J is TRBJ1-6; D ambiguous. The CDR3 is 12 amino acids. Germline assignment: CDR1 SEHNR and CDR2 FQNEAQ (reference sequence). V was trimmed by 5 bases and J by 5 bases, leaving 4 bases between them. The CDR3 spells CASSPDNSPLHF. The CDR3 coding sequence is TGTGCCAGCAGCCCGGATAATTCACCCCTCCACTTT.

The table lists this clone with a count of one. V usage is TRBV19 and J usage is TRBJ2-7; possibly TRBD2 for D (5 bases). Per germline, CDR1 LNHDA and CDR2 SQIVND (reference sequence). Trimming cost V 6 bases and J 3 bases, with 18 bases left between them. CDR3 length: 15 amino acids. CDR3: CASSPLWQRLYEQYV. For the CDR3, the DNA is TGTGCCAGTAGCCCCCTGTGGCAGCGGCTCTACGAGCAGTACGTC.

The chain joins TRBV13 to TRBJ2-1, with 9 nucleotides matching TRBD2. Germline lookup yields CDR1 PRHDT and CDR2 FYEKMQ (reference sequence). J lost 4 bases, V lost 1 base, and 8 bases had no gene match. CDR3 length: 17 amino acids. CDR3 DNA sequence: TGTGCCAGCAGCTTAGAAAACGGGCGGGGGGGATACAATGAGCAGTTCTTC. Translation: CASSLENGRGGYNEQFF.

The chain uses TRBV6-1 and TRBJ2-7, with TRBD1 matching 10 bases. Germline CDR1 MNHNS, CDR2 SASEGT. The CDR3 totals 14 residues. V was pared by 10 bases and J by 0 bases, with 6 bases of the junction left unmatched. The DNA for the CDR3 is TGTGCCACCCAGCGGGACAGGGGCTCCTACGAGCAGTACGTC. Its protein product is CATQRDRGSYEQYV.

The J gene is TRBJ1-1, the V gene TRBV5-4; D gene ambiguous. CDR1 is SGHNT and CDR2 is YYREEE in the germline V gene (reference sequence). The CDR3 extends over 15 amino acids. Trimming took 7 bases from V and 0 from J, leaving 16 bases between them. The CDR3 bases are TGTGCCAGCCTCCCCGGGAGGGAAATGAACACTGAAGCTTTCTTT. Protein product: CASLPGREMNTEAFF.

The CDR3 sequence: CASSPSLAGTETQYF. CDR3 coding DNA: TGTGCCAGCAGTCCATCGCTAGCGGGGACGGAGACCCAGTACTTC. This sequence joins TRBV27 and TRBJ2-5; 9 bases map to TRBD2. The CDR3 runs 15 residues. Germline loops: CDR1 MNHEY, CDR2 SMNVEV (reference sequence). J gave up 5 bases and V 5 bases, and 9 bases lay outside the gene matches.

The chain has TRBV7-9 and TRBJ1-4, with a weak D call TRBD1 (5 bases). V was pared by 1 base and J by 7 bases, with 16 bases between. The CDR3 is 16 residues long. In germline, CDR1 is SEHNR, CDR2 FQNEAQ (reference sequence). CDR3 residues: CASSLEGWAGREKLFF. CDR3 nucleotide sequence: TGTGCCAGCAGCTTAGAGGGGTGGGCAGGACGTGAAAAACTGTTTTTT.

The rearrangement uses TRBV19 and TRBJ1-2; D gene unclear. Trimming took off 3 bases at V and 5 bases at J, with 10 bases between the two ends. The CDR3 loop spans 13 amino acids. Germline V gives CDR1 LNHDA, CDR2 SQIVND (reference sequence). In DNA form, the CDR3 reads TGTGCCAGTAGTATCAGTGCAACGTATGGCTACACCTTC. Translation: CASSISATYGYTF.

The chain combines TRBV19 with TRBJ1-5; 7 nucleotides match TRBD1. Germline V CDR1 and CDR2: LNHDA, SQIVND (reference sequence). J lost 6 bases, V lost 7 bases, and 12 bases had no gene match. The CDR3 consists of 15 residues. The CDR3 here is CASTPGGGGFQPQHF. The CDR3 region has the DNA TGTGCCAGTACTCCTGGCGGAGGGGGCTTTCAGCCCCAGCATTTT.

This clone was detected only a few times. The CDR3 bases are TGCGCCAGCAGCCAATTACCGGGGGAATCCTACGAGCAGTACTTC. This sequence encodes CASSQLPGESYEQYF. The chain is built from TRBV4-1 and TRBJ2-7, with TRBD2 as a possible D gene (6 bases). The CDR3 is 15 amino acids. In germline, CDR1 is MGHRA, CDR2 YSYEKL. Deletions cut 2 bases from V and 1 base from J, with 12 bases between.

J is TRBJ2-5 and V is TRBV20-1; 9 bases align to TRBD2. This CDR3 comprises 11 residues. Germline CDR1 is DFQATT and CDR2 is SNEGSKA (reference sequence). Unmatched junction bases numbered 7, after V lost 6 bases and J lost 11 bases. CDR3 DNA: TGCAGTGCCACGAGGGGACTAGCTCAGTACTTC. Its protein product is CSATRGLAQYF.

This chain uses TRBV5-4 with TRBJ1-1; the D gene is possibly TRBD1 (5 bases). The CDR3 covers 14 residues. CDR1 is SGHNT, CDR2 YYREEE, per germline (reference sequence). Trimming pared 1 base from V and 0 bases from J, leaving 7 bases between. The CDR3 nucleotides read TGTGCCAGCAGCTTGACAGGACTGAACACTGAAGCTTTCTTT. Its protein product is CASSLTGLNTEAFF.

This clone came up many times. The chain's CDR3 is CASSLTQTGNSPLHF. CDR3 sequence (DNA): TGCGCCAGCAGCCTAACACAGACAGGGAATTCACCCCTCCACTTT. V gene TRBV4-1 combines with J gene TRBJ1-6, with TRBD1 matching over 7 bases. The CDR3 covers 15 residues. Trimming took 4 bases from V and 7 from J; bases not matched to a gene: 7. CDR1 is MGHRA, CDR2 YSYEKL, per germline.

This clone was seen once. This chain links TRBV5-1 with TRBJ1-5; 7 bases fit TRBD1. The germline gives CDR1 SGHRS, CDR2 YFSETQ. The trim removed 4 bases at V and 4 bases at J, leaving 8 bases unmatched. This CDR3 has 15 residues. The CDR3 reads CASSPIPGQNQPQHF. The CDR3 DNA sequence: TGCGCCAGCAGCCCGATACCGGGACAGAATCAGCCCCAGCATTTT.

V is TRBV4-1 and J is TRBJ2-3; TRBD1 matches at 12 bases. V trimming: 4 bases; J trimming: 6 bases; junction bases outside the gene matches: 11. Germline CDR1 and CDR2: MGHRA and YSYEKL. This CDR3 is built from 17 residues. The CDR3 nucleotides read TGCGCCAGCAGCCCGAAAACCGGGACAGGGGGCGTTGATACGCAGTATTTT. It specifies CASSPKTGTGGVDTQYF.

The V call is TRBV7-2, the J call TRBJ2-1, with 14 bases lining up with TRBD2. Trimming removed 5 bases from V and 8 bases from J; junction bases left unmatched: 14. In germline, CDR1 is SGHTA, CDR2 FQGNSA. The CDR3 covers 18 residues. The DNA of the CDR3 is TGTGCCAGCAGCCTCCGAGGGACTAGCGGGGGCGGGGTCGATGAGCAGTTCTTC. Its protein product is CASSLRGTSGGGVDEQFF.

The chain is built from TRBV30 and TRBJ1-1, with D perhaps matching TRBD1 (5 bases). Trimming stripped 1 base from V and 7 bases from J, with 13 bases between. This CDR3 spans 13 amino acids. The germline V gene has CDR1 GTSNPN and CDR2 SVGIG (reference sequence). CDR3 DNA: TGTGCCTGGAGTGCTTTCGGGGGAGGTGAAGCTTTCTTT. Protein: CAWSAFGGGEAFF.

The CDR3 region has the DNA TGTGCCAGCAGTTTAGTTGGGCAGAACATTCAGTACTTC. This translates into CASSLVGQNIQYF. The gene calls are TRBV27 and TRBJ2-4; D ambiguous. V shed 2 bases and J shed 7 bases, with 9 bases lying between them. There are 13 residues in the CDR3. CDR1 is MNHEY and CDR2 is SMNVEV in the germline V gene (reference sequence).

A remark on this clone: At the DNA level, this CDR3 is encoded by other sequences in the same sample as well. This sequence joins TRBV4-1 and TRBJ1-1, with 8 bases fitting TRBD1. V was pared by 2 bases and J by 1 base, with 3 bases of the junction left unmatched. CDR1 and CDR2 (germline): MGHRA, YSYEKL. The CDR3 is 15 amino acids. Written as DNA, the CDR3 is TGCGCCAGCAGCCAACTGGACAGGGCGAACACTGAAGCTTTCTTT. Its translation is CASSQLDRANTEAFF.

V usage is TRBV28 and J usage is TRBJ2-3; D remains ambiguous. Deletions cut 1 base from V and 0 bases from J, with 5 bases between. Germline loops: CDR1 MDHEN, CDR2 SYDVKM. The CDR3 is 14 residues long. For the CDR3, the DNA is TGTGCCAGCAGTTTATATCTGAGCACAGATACGCAGTATTTT. This translates into CASSLYLSTDTQYF.

The chain is built from TRBV19 and TRBJ2-2; TRBD1 agrees at 8 bases. The CDR3 has 15 amino acids. V shed 5 bases, J shed 4 bases, and the junction held 6 bases outside the gene matches. Germline V gene lookup returns CDR1 LNHDA and CDR2 SQIVND (reference sequence). CDR3 DNA sequence: TGTGCCAGTAGTGTCAGGGGGCTTGGCACCGGGGAGCTGTTTTTT. Protein: CASSVRGLGTGELFF.

This chain uses TRBV7-2 with TRBJ2-7; 7 nucleotides align to TRBD1. Trimming removed 5 bases from V and 2 bases from J; junction bases left unmatched: 6. The CDR3 runs to 14 residues. Germline V gene sequence: CDR1 SGHTA, CDR2 FQGNSA. This CDR3 reads CASSRRQGPYEQYF. CDR3 nucleotides: TGTGCCAGCAGCCGTCGACAGGGCCCCTACGAGCAGTACTTC.